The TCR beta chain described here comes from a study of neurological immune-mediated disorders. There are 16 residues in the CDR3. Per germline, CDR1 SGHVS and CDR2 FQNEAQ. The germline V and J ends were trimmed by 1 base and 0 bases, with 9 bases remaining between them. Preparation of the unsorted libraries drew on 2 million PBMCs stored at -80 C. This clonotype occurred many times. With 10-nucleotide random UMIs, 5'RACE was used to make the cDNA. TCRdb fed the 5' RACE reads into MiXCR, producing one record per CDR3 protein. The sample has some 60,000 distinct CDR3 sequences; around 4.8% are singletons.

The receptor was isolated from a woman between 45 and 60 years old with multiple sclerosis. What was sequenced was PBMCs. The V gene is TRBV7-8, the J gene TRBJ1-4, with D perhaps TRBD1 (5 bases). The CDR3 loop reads CASSLGGTSTNEKLFF. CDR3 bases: TGTGCCAGCAGCTTAGGGGGGACGTCAACTAATGAAAAACTGTTTTTT.